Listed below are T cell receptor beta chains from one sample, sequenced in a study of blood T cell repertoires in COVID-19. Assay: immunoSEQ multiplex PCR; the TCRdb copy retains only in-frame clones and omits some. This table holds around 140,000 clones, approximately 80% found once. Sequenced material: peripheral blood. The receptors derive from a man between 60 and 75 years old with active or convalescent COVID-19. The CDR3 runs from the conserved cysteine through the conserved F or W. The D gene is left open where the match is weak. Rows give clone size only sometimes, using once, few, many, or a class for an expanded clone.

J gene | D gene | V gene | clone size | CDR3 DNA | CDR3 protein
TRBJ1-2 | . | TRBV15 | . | TGTGCCACCAGCAGAGGAGGGCTCTATGGCTACACCTTC | CATSRGGLYGYTF
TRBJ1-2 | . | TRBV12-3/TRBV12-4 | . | TGTGCCAGCAGGTTCGGGGAAAGAGGCTACACCTTC | CASRFGERGYTF
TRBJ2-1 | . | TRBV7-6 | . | TGTGCCAGCAGCTTAGACGGAGGGACGGGAATATACAATGAGCAGTTCTTC | CASSLDGGTGIYNEQFF
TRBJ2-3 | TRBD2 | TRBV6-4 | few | TGTGCCAGCAGTGACGGGACTAGCGGGTTCACAGATACGCAGTATTTT | CASSDGTSGFTDTQYF
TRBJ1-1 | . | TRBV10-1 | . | TGCGCCAGCAGTCGGGAGGGACCCGGGGGCACTGAAGCTTTCTTT | CASSREGPGGTEAFF
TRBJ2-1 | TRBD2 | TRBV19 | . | TGTGCCAGTAGTTTGGGACTAGCGGGGAAAGCGAATGAGCAGTTCTTC | CASSLGLAGKANEQFF
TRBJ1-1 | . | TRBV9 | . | TGTGCCAGCAGCGTGGGAGGGGTCAACACTGAAGCTTTCTTT | CASSVGGVNTEAFF
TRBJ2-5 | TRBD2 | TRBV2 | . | TGTGCCAGCAGGGCCGGGACTAGCCACGAGACCCAGTACTTC | CASRAGTSHETQYF
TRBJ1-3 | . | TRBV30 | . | TGTGCCTGGAGTCTGGGGCCGAACTCTGGAAACACCATATATTTT | CAWSLGPNSGNTIYF
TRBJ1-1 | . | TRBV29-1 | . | TGCAGCGTTGTAAGACTTCGGATGAACACTGAAGCTTTCTTT | CSVVRLRMNTEAFF
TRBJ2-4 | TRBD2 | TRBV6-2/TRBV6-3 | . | TGTGCCAGCAGTTACTACGGGAGGGCCAAAAACATTCAGTACTTC | CASSYYGRAKNIQYF
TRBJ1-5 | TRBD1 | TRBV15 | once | TGTGCCACCAGCCCTCCGACAGGGGGCATCCAGCCCCAGCATTTT | CATSPPTGGIQPQHF
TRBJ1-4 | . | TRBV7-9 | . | TGTGCCAGCAGCTTAGGAAGGGAGTATAATGAAAAACTGTTTTTT | CASSLGREYNEKLFF
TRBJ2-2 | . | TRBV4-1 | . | TGCGCCAGCAGCCTCAACCCGACATCTAACACCGGGGAGCTGTTTTTT | CASSLNPTSNTGELFF
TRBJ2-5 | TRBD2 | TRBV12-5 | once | TGTGCTAGTGGCACGACCAGGACTAGCGGGGATCAAGAGACCCAGTACTTC | CASGTTRTSGDQETQYF
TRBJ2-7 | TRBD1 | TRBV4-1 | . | TGCGCCAGCAGCCTGACAGGGGGCTCCTACGAGCAGTACTTC | CASSLTGGSYEQYF
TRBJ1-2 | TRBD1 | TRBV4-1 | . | TGCGCCAGCAGCCAAGATCAGGGGGCCGACTATGGCTACACCTTC | CASSQDQGADYGYTF
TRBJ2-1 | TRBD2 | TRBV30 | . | TGTGCCTGGAGTCGGACTAGCGGGGGGAATGAGCAGTTCTTC | CAWSRTSGGNEQFF
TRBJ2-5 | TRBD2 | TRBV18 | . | TGTGCCAGCTCACCTCCGGGACTAGCGGGTCCAGAGACCCAGTACTTC | CASSPPGLAGPETQYF
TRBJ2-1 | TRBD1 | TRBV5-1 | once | TGCGCCAGCAGCTTAACTCCGGGACAGAGAAACTCCTACAATGAGCAGTTCTTC | CASSLTPGQRNSYNEQFF
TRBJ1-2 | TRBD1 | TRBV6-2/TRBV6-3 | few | TGTGCCAGCAGTTATACGCGTGACAGGGTGGACGGCTACACCTTC | CASSYTRDRVDGYTF
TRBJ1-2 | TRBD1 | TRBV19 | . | TGTGCCAGTAGTAGAGGATTCCGGGACAGAAACTATGGCTACACCTTC | CASSRGFRDRNYGYTF
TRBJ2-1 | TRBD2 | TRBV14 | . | TGTGCCAGCAGCCAAGGGTTTAGACTAGCGGGAGAGCAGTTCTTC | CASSQGFRLAGEQFF
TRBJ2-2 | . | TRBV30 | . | TGTGCCTGGAGTGTTGGGGCCGTCCGGGAGCTGTTTTTT | CAWSVGAVRELFF
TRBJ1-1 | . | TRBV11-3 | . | TGTGCCAGCAGCTTAGATCAAGTGGCGCGGGCTTTCTTT | CASSLDQVARAFF
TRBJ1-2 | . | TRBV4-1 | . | TGCGCCAGCAGCCAAGCCAGTTCGTCTGGCTACACCTTC | CASSQASSSGYTF
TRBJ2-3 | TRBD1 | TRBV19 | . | TGTGCCAGTTCGACAGGGGGGTTTTCGGGAGATACGCAGTATTTT | CASSTGGFSGDTQYF
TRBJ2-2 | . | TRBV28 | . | TGTGCCAGCAGTCCGAGACTAGGAGGATACGGGGAGCTGTTTTTT | CASSPRLGGYGELFF
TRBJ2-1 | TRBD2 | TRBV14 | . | TGTGCCAGCAGCCAAAGGGTTTTGCTAGCGGGAGACAATGAGCAGTTCTTC | CASSQRVLLAGDNEQFF
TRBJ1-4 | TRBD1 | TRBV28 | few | TGTGCCAGCAGTTCGAGGACAGGAAAAGCAACTAATGAAAAACTGTTTTTT | CASSSRTGKATNEKLFF
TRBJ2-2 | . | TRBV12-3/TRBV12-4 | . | TGTGCCAGCAACATCAGGGTCGGGGAGCTGTTTTTT | CASNIRVGELFF
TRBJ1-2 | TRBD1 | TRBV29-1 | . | TGCAGCGTGGACTTTGACAGGGACTATGGCTACACCTTC | CSVDFDRDYGYTF
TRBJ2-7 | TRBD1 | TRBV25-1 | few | TGTGCCAGCAGTCCAGGGGGCGGCTCCTACGAGCAGTACTTC | CASSPGGGSYEQYF
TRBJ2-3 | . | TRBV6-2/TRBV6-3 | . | TGTGCCAGCAGTTACCAGGTAGCGGCCCCCACAGATACGCAGTATTTT | CASSYQVAAPTDTQYF
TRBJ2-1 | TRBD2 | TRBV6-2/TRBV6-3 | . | TGTGCCAGCAGTTACTCGACTAGCGGGGGGGCCTCGTGGAATGAGCAGTTCTTC | CASSYSTSGGASWNEQFF
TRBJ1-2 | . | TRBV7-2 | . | TGTGCCAGCAGCCCCCGGGGGGGAGGGAATGGCTACACCTTC | CASSPRGGGNGYTF
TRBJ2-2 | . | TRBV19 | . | TGTGCCAGTAGTATGAGAGGGGAGCTGTTTTTT | CASSMRGELFF
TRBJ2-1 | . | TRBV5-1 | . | TGCGCCAGCAGCTTAAGCCAGCGGGTGGATGAGCAGTTCTTC | CASSLSQRVDEQFF
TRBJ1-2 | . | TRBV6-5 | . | TGTGCCAGCAGTTACTCGAGGTGGCAGGGAACTGGCTACACCTTC | CASSYSRWQGTGYTF
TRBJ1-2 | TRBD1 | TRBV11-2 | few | TGTGCCAGCAGCTTAGATCCTTGGGACAGAAGTTTTCTCAACTATGGCTACACCTTC | CASSLDPWDRSFLNYGYTF
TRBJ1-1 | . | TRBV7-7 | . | TGTGCTAGCACCCTATTACAGGGAACTGAAGCTTTCTTT | CASTLLQGTEAFF
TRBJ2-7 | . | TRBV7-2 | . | TGTGCCAGCAGCCGCAGGGGGGCGCAATCCTACGAGCAGTACTTC | CASSRRGAQSYEQYF
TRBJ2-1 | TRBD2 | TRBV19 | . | TGTGCCAGTAGTACTGGGGCTCGCGGGACTAGCGGTAGACACAATGAGCAGTTCTTC | CASSTGARGTSGRHNEQFF
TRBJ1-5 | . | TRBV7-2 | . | TGTGCCAGCAGCGGGGGAGGCTTCAATCAGCCCCAGCATTTT | CASSGGGFNQPQHF
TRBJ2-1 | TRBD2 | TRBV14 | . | TGTGCCAGCAGCCAAGATTTCGGGCTAGCGGGAGGACAGGAGCAGTTCTTC | CASSQDFGLAGGQEQFF
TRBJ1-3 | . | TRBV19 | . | TGTGCCAGTAGTGTATCCTCTGGAAACACCATATATTTT | CASSVSSGNTIYF
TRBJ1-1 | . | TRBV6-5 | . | TGTGCCAGCAGTTACCGGGGTGCCAGTGAAGCTTTCTTT | CASSYRGASEAFF
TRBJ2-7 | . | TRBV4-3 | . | TGCGCCAGCAGCCAAGACATCCTTAGAGAGGCTGCCGTCTACGAGCAGTACTTC | CASSQDILREAAVYEQYF
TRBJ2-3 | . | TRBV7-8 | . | TGTGCCAGCAGCTTAGTCTGGGGGGGCCCAGATACGCAGTATTTT | CASSLVWGGPDTQYF
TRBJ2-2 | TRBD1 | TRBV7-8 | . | TGTGCCAGCACCCACCGCCGGACAGGGGACACCGGGGAGCTGTTTTTT | CASTHRRTGDTGELFF
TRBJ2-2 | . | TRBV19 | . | TGTGCCAGTAGCCCTATCTTAGACACTAACACCGGGGAGCTGTTTTTT | CASSPILDTNTGELFF
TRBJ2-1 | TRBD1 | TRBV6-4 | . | TGTGCCAGCAGTCCTCGGGACAGGGCCCACAATGAGCAGTTCTTC | CASSPRDRAHNEQFF
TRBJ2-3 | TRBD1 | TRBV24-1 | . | TGTGCCACCAGTGACCCAAACAGGGGTGGGAGCACAGATACGCAGTATTTT | CATSDPNRGGSTDTQYF
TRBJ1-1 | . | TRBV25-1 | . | TGTGCCAGCAGTGAATCGGGAATGACCACTGAAGCTTTCTTT | CASSESGMTTEAFF
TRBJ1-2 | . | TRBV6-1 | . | TGTGCCAGCAGTGAAGGGGCGGGGGCAAGGTATGGCTACACCTTC | CASSEGAGARYGYTF
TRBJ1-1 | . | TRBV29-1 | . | TGCAGCGTTGGGCTTCGCCAGAACACTGAAGCTTTCTTT | CSVGLRQNTEAFF